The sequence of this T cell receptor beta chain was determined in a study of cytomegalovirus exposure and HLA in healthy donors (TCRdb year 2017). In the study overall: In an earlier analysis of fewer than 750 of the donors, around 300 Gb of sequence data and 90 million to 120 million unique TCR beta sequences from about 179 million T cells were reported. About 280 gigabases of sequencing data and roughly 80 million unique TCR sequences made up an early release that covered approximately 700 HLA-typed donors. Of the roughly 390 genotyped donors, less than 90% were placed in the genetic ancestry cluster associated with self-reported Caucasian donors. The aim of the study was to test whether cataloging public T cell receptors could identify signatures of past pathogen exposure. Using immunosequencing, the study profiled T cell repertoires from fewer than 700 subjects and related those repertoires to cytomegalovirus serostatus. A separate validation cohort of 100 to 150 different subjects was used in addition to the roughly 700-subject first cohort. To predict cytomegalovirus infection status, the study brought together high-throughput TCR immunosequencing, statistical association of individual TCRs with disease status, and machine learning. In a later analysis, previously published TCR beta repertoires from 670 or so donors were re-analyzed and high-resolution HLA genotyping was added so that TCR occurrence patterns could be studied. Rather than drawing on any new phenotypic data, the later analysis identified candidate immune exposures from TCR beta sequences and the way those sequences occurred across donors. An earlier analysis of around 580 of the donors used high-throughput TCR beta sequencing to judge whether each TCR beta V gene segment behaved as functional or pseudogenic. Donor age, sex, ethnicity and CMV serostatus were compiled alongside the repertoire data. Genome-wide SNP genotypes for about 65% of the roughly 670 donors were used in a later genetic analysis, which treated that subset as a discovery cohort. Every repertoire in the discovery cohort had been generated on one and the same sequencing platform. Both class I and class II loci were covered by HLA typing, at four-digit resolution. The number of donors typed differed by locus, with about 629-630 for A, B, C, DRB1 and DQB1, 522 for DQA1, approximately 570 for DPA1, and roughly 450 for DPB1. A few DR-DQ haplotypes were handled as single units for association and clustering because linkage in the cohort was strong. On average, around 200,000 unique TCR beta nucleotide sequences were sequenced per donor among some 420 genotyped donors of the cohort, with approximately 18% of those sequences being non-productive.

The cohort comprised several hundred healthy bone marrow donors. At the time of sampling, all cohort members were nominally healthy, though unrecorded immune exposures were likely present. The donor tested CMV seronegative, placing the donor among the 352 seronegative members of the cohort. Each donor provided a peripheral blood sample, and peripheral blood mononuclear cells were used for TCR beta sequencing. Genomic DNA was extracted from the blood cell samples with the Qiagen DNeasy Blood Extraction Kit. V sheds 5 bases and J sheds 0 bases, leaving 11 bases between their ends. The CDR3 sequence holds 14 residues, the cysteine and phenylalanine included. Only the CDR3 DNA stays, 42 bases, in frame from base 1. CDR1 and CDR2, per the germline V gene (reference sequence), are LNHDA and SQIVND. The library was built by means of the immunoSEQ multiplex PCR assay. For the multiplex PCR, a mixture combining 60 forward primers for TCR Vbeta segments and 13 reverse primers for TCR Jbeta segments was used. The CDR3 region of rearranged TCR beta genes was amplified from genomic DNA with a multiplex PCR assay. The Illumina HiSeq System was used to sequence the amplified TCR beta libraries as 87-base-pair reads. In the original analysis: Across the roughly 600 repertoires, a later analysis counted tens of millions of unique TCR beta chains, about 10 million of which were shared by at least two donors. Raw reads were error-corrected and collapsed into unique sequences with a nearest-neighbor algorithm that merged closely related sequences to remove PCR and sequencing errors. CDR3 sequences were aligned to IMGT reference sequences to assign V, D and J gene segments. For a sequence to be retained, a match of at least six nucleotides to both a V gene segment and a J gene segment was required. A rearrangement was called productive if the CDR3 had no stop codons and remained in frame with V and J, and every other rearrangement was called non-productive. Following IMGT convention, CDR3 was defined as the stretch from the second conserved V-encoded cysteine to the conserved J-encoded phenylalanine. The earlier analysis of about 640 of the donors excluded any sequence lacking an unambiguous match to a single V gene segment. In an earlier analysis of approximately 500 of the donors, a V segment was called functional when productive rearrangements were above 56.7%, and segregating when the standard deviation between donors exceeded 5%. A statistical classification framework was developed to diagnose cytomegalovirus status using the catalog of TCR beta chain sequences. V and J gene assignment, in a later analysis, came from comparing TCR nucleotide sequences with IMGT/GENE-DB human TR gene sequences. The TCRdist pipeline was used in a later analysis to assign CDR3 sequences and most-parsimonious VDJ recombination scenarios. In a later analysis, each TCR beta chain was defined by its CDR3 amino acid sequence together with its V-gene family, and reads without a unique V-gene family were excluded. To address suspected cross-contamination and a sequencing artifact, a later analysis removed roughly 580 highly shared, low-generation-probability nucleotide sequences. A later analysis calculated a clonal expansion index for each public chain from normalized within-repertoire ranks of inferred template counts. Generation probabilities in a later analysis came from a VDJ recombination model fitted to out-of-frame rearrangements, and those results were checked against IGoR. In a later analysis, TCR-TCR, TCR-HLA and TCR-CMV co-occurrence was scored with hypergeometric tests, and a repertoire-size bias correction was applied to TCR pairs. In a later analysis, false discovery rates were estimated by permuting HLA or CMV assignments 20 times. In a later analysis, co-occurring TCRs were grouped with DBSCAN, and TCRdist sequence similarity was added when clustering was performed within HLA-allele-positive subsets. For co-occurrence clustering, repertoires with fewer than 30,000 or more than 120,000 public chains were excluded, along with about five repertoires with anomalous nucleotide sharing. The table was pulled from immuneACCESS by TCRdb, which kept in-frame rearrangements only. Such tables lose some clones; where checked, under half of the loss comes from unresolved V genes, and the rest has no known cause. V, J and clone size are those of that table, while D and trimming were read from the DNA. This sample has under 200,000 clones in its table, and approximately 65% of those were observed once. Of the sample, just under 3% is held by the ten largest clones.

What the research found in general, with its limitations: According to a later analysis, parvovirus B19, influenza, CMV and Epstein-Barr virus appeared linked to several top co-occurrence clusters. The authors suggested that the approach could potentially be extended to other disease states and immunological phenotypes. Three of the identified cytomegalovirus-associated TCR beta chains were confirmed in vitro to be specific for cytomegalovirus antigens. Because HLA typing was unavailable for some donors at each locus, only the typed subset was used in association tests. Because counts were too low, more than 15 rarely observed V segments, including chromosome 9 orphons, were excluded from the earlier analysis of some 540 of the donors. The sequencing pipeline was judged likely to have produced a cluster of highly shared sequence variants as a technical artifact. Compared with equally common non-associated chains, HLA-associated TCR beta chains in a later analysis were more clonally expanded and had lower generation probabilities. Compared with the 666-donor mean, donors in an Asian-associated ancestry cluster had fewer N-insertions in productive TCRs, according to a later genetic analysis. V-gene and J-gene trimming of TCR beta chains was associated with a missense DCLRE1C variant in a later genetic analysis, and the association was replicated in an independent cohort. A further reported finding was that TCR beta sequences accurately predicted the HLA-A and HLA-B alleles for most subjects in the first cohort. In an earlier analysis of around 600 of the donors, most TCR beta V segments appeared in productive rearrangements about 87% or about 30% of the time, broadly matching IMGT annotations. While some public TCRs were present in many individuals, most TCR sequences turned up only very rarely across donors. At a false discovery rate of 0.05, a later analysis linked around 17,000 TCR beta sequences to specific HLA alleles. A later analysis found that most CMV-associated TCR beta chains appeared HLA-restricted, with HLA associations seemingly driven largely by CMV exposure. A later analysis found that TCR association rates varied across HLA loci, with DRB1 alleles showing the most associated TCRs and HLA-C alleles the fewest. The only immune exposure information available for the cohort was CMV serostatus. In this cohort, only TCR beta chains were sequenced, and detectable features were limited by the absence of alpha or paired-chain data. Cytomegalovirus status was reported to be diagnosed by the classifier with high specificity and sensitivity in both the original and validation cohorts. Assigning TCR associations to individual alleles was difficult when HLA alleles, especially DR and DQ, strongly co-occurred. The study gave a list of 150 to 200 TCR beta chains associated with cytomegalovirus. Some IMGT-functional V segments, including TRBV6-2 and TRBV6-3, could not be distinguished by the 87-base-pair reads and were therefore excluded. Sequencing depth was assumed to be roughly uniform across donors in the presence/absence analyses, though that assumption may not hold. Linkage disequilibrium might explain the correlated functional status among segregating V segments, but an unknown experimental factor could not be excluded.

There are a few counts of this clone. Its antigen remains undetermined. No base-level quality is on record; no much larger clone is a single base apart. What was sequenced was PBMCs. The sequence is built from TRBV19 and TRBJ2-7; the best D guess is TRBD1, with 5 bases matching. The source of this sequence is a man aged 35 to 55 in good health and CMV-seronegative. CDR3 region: CASSASDNSYEQYF. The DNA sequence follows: TGTGCCAGTAGTGCATCGGACAACTCCTACGAGCAGTACTTC.